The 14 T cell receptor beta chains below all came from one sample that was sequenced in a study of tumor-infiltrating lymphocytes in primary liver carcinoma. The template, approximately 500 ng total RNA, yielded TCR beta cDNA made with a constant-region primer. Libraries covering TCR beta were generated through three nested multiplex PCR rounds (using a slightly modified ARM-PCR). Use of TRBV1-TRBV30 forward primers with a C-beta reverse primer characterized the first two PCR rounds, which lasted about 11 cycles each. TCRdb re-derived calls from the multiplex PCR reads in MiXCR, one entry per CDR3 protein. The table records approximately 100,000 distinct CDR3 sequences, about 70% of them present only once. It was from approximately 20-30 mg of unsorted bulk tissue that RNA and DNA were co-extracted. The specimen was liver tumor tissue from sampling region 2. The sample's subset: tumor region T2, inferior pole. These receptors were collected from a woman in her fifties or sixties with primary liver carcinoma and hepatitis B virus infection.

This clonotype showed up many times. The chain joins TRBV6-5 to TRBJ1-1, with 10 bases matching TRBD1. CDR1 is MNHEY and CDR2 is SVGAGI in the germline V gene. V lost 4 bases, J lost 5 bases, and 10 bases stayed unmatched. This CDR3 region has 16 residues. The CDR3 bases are TGTGCCAGCAGTTCCCCAAGACAGGGGGCAGCTACTGAAGCTTTCTTT. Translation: CASSSPRQGAATEAFF.

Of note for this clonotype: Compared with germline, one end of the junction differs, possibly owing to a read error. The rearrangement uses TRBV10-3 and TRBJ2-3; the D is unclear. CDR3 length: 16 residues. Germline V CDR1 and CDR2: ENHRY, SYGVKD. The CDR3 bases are TGTGCCATCAGTGACCCCACGGCACTATTCACAGATATGCAGTATTTT. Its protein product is CAISDPTALFTDMQYF.

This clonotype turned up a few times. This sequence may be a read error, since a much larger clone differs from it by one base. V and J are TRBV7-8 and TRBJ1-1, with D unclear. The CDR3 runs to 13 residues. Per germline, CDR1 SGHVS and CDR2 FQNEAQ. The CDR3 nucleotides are TGTGCCAACAGCTTAAGCCTGAACACTGAAGCTTTCTTT. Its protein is CANSLSLNTEAFF.

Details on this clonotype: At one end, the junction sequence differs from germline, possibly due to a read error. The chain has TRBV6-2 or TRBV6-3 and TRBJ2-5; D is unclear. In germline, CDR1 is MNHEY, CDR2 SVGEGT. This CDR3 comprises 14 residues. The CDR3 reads CVSSYATPRETKYF. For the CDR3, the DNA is TGTGTCAGCAGTTACGCCACCCCCCGAGAGACCAAGTACTTC.

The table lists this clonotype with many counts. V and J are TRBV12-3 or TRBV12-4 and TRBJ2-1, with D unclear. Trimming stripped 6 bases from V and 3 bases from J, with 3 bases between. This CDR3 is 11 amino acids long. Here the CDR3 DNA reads TGTGCCAGCAGGGACTACAATGAGCAGTTCTTC. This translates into CASRDYNEQFF.

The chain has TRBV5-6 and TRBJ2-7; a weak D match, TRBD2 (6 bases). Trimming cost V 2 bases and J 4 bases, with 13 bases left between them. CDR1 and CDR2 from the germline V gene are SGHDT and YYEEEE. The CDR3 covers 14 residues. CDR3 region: CASSFAAGAYEQYF. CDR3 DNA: TGTGCCAGCAGCTTTGCAGCGGGTGCTTACGAGCAGTACTTC.

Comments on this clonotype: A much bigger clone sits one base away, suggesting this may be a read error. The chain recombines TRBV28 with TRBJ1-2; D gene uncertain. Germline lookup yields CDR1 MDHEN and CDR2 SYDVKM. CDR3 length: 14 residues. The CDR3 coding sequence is TGTGCCAGCAGTCGAGGATCTCCAGGCTATGGCTACATCTTC. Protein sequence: CASSRGSPGYGYIF.

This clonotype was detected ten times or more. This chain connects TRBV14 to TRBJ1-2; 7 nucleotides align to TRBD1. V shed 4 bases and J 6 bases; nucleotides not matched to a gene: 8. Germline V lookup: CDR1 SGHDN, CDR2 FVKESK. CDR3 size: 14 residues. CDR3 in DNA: TGTGCCAGCAGCCGGACAGGACAATGGAATGGCTACACCTTC. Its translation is CASSRTGQWNGYTF.

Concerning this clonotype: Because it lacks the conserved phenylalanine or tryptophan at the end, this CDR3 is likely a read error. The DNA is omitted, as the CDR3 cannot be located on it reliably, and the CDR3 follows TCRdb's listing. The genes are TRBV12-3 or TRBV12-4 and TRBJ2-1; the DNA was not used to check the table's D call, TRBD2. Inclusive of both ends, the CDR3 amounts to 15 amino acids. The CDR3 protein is CASRDEREAPNGQLS.

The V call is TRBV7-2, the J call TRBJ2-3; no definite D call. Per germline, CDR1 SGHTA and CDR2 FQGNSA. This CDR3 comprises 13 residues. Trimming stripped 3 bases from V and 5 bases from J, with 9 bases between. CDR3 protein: CASSFGHQDTQYF. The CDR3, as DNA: TGTGCCAGCAGCTTTGGGCACCAAGATACGCAGTATTTT.

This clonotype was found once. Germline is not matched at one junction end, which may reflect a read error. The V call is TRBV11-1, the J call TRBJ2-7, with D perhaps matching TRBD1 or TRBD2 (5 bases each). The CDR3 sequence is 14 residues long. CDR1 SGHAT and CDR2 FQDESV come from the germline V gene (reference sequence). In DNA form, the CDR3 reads TGTGCCAGTAGCCTTTGTGGGACCTCCTACGAGCAATACTTC. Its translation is CASSLCGTSYEQYF.

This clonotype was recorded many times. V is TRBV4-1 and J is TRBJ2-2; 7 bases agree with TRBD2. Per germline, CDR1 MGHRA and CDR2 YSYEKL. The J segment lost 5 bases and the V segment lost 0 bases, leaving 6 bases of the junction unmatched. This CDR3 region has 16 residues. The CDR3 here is CASSQEGGGVTGELFF. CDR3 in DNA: TGCGCCAGCAGCCAAGAGGGGGGGGGGGTAACCGGGGAGCTGTTTTTT.

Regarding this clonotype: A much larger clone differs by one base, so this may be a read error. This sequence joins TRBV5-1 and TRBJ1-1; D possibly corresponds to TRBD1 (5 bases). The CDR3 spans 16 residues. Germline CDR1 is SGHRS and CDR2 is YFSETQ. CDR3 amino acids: CASSLGGAARNTEAIF. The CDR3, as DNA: TGCGCCAGCAGCTTGGGAGGGGCTGCTAGGAACACTGAAGCTATCTTT.

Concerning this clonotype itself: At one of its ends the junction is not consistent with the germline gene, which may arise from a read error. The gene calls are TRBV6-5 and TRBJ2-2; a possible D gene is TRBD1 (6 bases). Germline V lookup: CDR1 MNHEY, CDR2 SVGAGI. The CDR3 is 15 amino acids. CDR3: CAIRDEDRDTGELFF. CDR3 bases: TGTGCCATCAGGGATGAGGATCGGGACACAGGGGAGCTGTTTTTT.